One sample yielded the 18 T cell receptor beta chains listed below, sequenced in a study of T cell responses to AZD1222 COVID-19 vaccine. TCRdb keeps only in-frame clones here, not all; method: immunoSEQ multiplex PCR. The sample has 160,000 or so clones; 85% to 95% are singletons. The sample here was peripheral blood, taken 28 days after the second AZD1222 dose. The receptors shown here come from an adult who received the AZD1222 COVID-19 vaccine.

This clone was recorded only once. The CDR3 bases are TGTGCCAGCAGCTTATTTGCGGGTTACACAGATACGCAGTATTTT. Translating gives CASSLFAGYTDTQYF. The chain recombines TRBV7-2 with TRBJ2-3; D may be TRBD2 (5 bases). The CDR3 is 15 residues long. Germline V lookup: CDR1 SGHTA, CDR2 FQGNSA. Trimming took off 2 bases at V and 2 bases at J, with 11 bases between the two ends.

This chain connects TRBV5-1 to TRBJ2-3; D gene unclear. V shed 0 bases and J shed 3 bases, with 8 bases lying between them. The germline V gene encodes CDR1 SGHRS and CDR2 YFSETQ. CDR3 length: 14 residues. CDR3 DNA: TGCGCCAGCAGCTTGGATTTTGGGACAGATACGCAGTATTTT. Its translation: CASSLDFGTDTQYF.

The CDR3 nucleotides read TGTGCCAGCAGCTTATTTCATGGCTACACCTTC. Translating it yields CASSLFHGYTF. This chain connects TRBV7-6 to TRBJ1-2; D remains ambiguous. The ends were cut back, 2 bases at V and 6 bases at J, with 4 bases in the middle. CDR3 length equals 11 residues. CDR1 is SGHVS and CDR2 is FNYEAQ in the germline V gene. Filled out from reference TRBV7-6 and TRBJ1-2, the complete variable domain reads GAGVSQSPRYKVTKRGQDVALRCDPISGHVSLYWYRQALGQGPEFLTYFNYEAQQDKSGLPNDRFSAERPEGSISTLTIQRTEQRDSAMYRCASSLFHGYTFGSGTRLTVV.

This chain uses TRBV28 with TRBJ1-2, with 11 bases matching TRBD1. Germline CDR1 is MDHEN and CDR2 is SYDVKM. The V segment lost 3 bases and the J segment 5 bases; nucleotides outside the gene matches: 5. The CDR3 runs to 15 residues. CDR3 sequence: CASSFPGTGGYGYTF. CDR3 sequence (DNA): TGTGCCAGCAGTTTCCCCGGGACAGGGGGGTATGGCTACACCTTC.

The rearrangement uses TRBV6-5 and TRBJ2-1; D not certain. Germline-derived CDR1 and CDR2 are MNHEY and SVGAGI. The CDR3 extends over 14 amino acids. The V end lost 3 bases, the J end lost 4 bases, and 10 bases lay between the germline ends. CDR3 DNA: TGTGCCAGCAGTTATAGAATGGCGTACAATGAGCAGTTCTTC. This codes for CASSYRMAYNEQFF.

The J gene is TRBJ2-5, the V gene TRBV29-1; D possibly corresponds to TRBD2 (6 bases). Trimming left V 4 bases short and J 5 bases short, with 17 bases between. From germline, CDR1 is SQVTM and CDR2 ANQGSEA. The CDR3 is made up of 14 amino acids. CDR3 residues: CSVGRGLRLETQYF. The CDR3 region has the DNA TGCAGCGTTGGTCGGGGACTCCGTTTGGAGACCCAGTACTTC. The full variable domain, with the rest looked up from reference TRBV29-1 and TRBJ2-5, is SAVISQKPSRDICQRGTSLTIQCQVDSQVTMMFWYRQQPGQSLTLIATANQGSEATYESGFVIDKFPISRPNLTFSTLTVSNMSPEDSSIYLCSVGRGLRLETQYFGPGTRLLVL.

A word on this clone: A read error may account for a junction end that differs from germline. The chain couples TRBV24-1 to TRBJ1-1; D is undetermined. The CDR3 has 19 residues. Germline CDR1 KGHDR, CDR2 SFDVKD. The CDR3 here is CATRIPMGKLTALKTEAFF. The CDR3 nucleotides are TGTGCCACCAGGATCCCGATGGGCAAACTCACTGCCCTGAAGACTGAAGCTTTCTTT.

V is TRBV18 and J is TRBJ2-1, with 8 bases fitting TRBD2. The CDR3 covers 18 residues. Germline lookup yields CDR1 KGHSH and CDR2 LQKENI. J gave up 7 bases and V 0 bases, and 14 bases lay outside the gene matches. The DNA for the CDR3 is TGTGCCAGCTCACCACCTCAAGCCGGGACTAGAAGGTCGAATGAGCAGTTCTTC. It codes for CASSPPQAGTRRSNEQFF.

The rearrangement joins TRBV27 to TRBJ1-1; tentative D call: TRBD1 (6 bases). In germline, CDR1 is MNHEY, CDR2 SMNVEV (reference sequence). CDR3 size: 14 residues. Trimming stripped 3 bases from V and 4 bases from J, with 12 bases between. The DNA for the CDR3 is TGTGCCAGCAGTTTGGGGGGCTTATCCACTGAAGCTTTCTTT. It is translated as CASSLGGLSTEAFF.

This clone was found a few times. The sample has other DNA sequences that encode this CDR3 too. V usage is TRBV30 and J usage is TRBJ2-7; TRBD1 aligns across 8 bases. The CDR3 loop spans 12 amino acids. V was clipped by 1 base and J by 4 bases; unmatched bases: 0. CDR1 GTSNPN and CDR2 SVGIG come from the germline V gene (reference sequence). CDR3 sequence: CAWSGQGYEQYF. The CDR3 DNA sequence: TGTGCCTGGAGTGGACAGGGGTACGAGCAGTACTTC.

This chain uses TRBV7-9 with TRBJ1-2; 9 bases are shared with TRBD1. J was trimmed by 7 bases and V by 0 bases; bases with no gene match: 6. Germline CDR1 is SEHNR and CDR2 is FQNEAQ (reference sequence). The CDR3 loop spans 15 amino acids. The chain's CDR3 is CASSLARGQGTGYTF. The DNA for the CDR3 is TGTGCCAGCAGCTTAGCGAGGGGACAGGGAACTGGCTACACCTTC.

The V call is TRBV3-1 (or the pseudogene TRBV3-2), the J call TRBJ1-1; no clear D gene. This CDR3 comprises 14 residues. Deletions cut 0 bases from V and 6 bases from J, with 11 bases between. From germline, CDR1 is LGHDT and CDR2 YNNKEL (reference sequence). In DNA form, the CDR3 reads TGTGCCAGCAGCCAAGATAGAGGAAGGTCTGAAGCTTTCTTT. It translates to CASSQDRGRSEAFF.

The V gene is TRBV19, the J gene TRBJ1-3, with D unclear. The CDR3 extends over 13 amino acids. Germline loops: CDR1 LNHDA, CDR2 SQIVND (reference sequence). The V end lost 6 bases, the J end lost 4 bases, and 10 bases lay between the germline ends. Here the CDR3 DNA reads TGTGCCAGTAGAGAGGGATACGGAAACACCATATATTTT. This gives the protein CASREGYGNTIYF. The full variable domain, in which reference TRBV19 and TRBJ1-3 provide the parts outside the CDR3, is DGGITQSPKYLFRKEGQNVTLSCEQNLNHDAMYWYRQDPGQGLRLIYYSQIVNDFQKGDIAEGYSVSREKKESFPLTVTSAQKNPTAFYLCASREGYGNTIYFGEGSWLTVV.

The gene calls are TRBV5-6 and TRBJ1-5, with D perhaps matching TRBD1 (6 bases). Trimming removed 0 bases from V and 3 bases from J, with 13 bases in between. Germline CDR1 SGHDT, CDR2 YYEEEE. CDR3 length equals 16 residues. The CDR3 nucleotides are TGTGCCAGCAGCTTGGTAGGGGGACAACCCAATCAGCCCCAGCATTTT. Translating it yields CASSLVGGQPNQPQHF. Looking up the rest from reference TRBV5-6 and TRBJ1-5 gives the full variable domain: DAGVTQSPTHLIKTRGQQVTLRCSPKSGHDTVSWYQQALGQGPQFIFQYYEEEERQRGNFPDRFSGHQFPNYSSELNVNALLLGDSALYLCASSLVGGQPNQPQHFGDGTRLSIL.

V is TRBV2 and J is TRBJ2-7, with 7 bases aligning to TRBD2. The junction had 7 bases not matched to a gene; V was cut back by 6 bases and J by 2 bases. The CDR3 is 14 amino acids. Germline V CDR1 and CDR2: SNHLY, FYNNEI. The CDR3 nucleotides read TGTGCCAGCAGCGCGCCTCTAGCGGCCTACGAGCAGTACTTC. It is translated as CASSAPLAAYEQYF.

V is TRBV6-6 and J is TRBJ2-7, with 10 positions matching TRBD2. This CDR3 region has 16 residues. Per germline, CDR1 MNHNY and CDR2 SVGAGI (reference sequence). Trimming removed 5 bases from V and 3 bases from J; junction bases left unmatched: 10. CDR3: CASSRGLAGAVYEQYF. The CDR3 bases are TGTGCCAGCAGTCGAGGCCTAGCGGGGGCCGTCTACGAGCAGTACTTC.

V gene TRBV7-2 combines with J gene TRBJ1-4, with a weak D call TRBD1 (5 bases). The CDR3 is 15 amino acids. Deletions cut 5 bases from V and 8 bases from J, with 18 bases between. Germline V gene sequence: CDR1 SGHTA, CDR2 FQGNSA. This chain's CDR3 is CASSQRWGVGEKLFF. The CDR3 coding sequence is TGTGCCAGCAGCCAGAGGTGGGGGGTTGGGGAAAAACTGTTTTTT. The full variable domain, completed using reference TRBV7-2 and TRBJ1-4, is GAGVSQSPSNKVTEKGKDVELRCDPISGHTALYWYRQSLGQGLEFLIYFQGNSAPDKSGLPSDRFSAERTGGSVSTLTIQRTQQEDSAVYLCASSQRWGVGEKLFFGSGTQLSVL.

This clone was detected once. J is TRBJ2-1 and V is TRBV2, with 13 positions matching TRBD2. Per germline, CDR1 SNHLY and CDR2 FYNNEI. This CDR3 is built from 16 residues. J was trimmed by 4 bases and V by 6 bases; bases with no gene match: 6. The CDR3 spells CASRPGLAGVYNEQFF. The CDR3 coding sequence is TGTGCCAGCAGACCCGGACTAGCGGGAGTATACAATGAGCAGTTCTTC.